This T cell receptor beta chain was obtained from a study of blood T cell repertoires in COVID-19. TCRdb's copy holds only in-frame clones and misses some; the assay was immunoSEQ multiplex PCR. The sample consists of some 320,000 clones, roughly nine tenths of them appearing once. This clonotype was obtained from a woman between 50 and 59 years old who had been exposed to COVID-19. Specimen: PBMCs or T cells enriched from blood (not recorded which).

CDR3 DNA: TGCGCCAGCAGTCAATCTACCGGTGGGGGGTTCCATGGCTACACCTTC. It translates to CASSQSTGGGFHGYTF. The genes are TRBV23-1 and TRBJ1-2; D is possibly TRBD1 (5 bases). TRBV23-1 counts as an open reading frame of uncertain function. V lost 0 bases, J lost 6 bases, and 17 bases lay in between. CDR3 size: 16 residues.